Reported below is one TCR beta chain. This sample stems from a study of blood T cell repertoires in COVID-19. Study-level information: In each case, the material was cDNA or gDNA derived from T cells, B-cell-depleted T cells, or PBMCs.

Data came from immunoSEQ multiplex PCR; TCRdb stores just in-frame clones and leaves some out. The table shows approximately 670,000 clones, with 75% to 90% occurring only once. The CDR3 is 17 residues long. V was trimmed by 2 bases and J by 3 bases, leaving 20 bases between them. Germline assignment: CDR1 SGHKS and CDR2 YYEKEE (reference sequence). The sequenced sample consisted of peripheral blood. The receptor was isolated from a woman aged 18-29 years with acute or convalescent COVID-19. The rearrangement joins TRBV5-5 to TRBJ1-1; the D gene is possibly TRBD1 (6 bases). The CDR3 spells CASSFHGRGNLDTEAFF. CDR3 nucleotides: TGTGCCAGCAGCTTTCACGGCAGGGGAAATCTGGACACTGAAGCTTTCTTT.